These 20 T cell receptor beta chains share one sample of origin, sequenced in a study of T-cell memory formation after mild COVID-19. TCRdb fed the 5' RACE reads into MiXCR, producing one record per CDR3 protein. Among about 200,000 distinct CDR3 sequences listed, about 9.2% were seen once. Source material: PBMCs or a T cell subset sorted from them (not recorded which). These receptors were taken from a man younger than 30 who had mild COVID-19 (a few samples of this study predate the infection). Cell type and time point are not known.

To note about this clonotype: The CDR3 does not end in the conserved phenylalanine or tryptophan, so this is likely a read error. The chain uses TRBV15 and TRBJ1-2; D might be TRBD1 (5 bases). The CDR3 spans 14 residues. The germline V gene has CDR1 LNHNV and CDR2 YYDKDF (reference sequence). Trimming cost V 4 bases and J 8 bases, with 17 bases left between them. CDR3 region: CATSNPRGGSGYTL. The DNA of the CDR3 is TGTGCCACCAGCAACCCCCGCGGGGGAAGCGGCTACACCTTA.

This clonotype has a single count. The chain recombines TRBV6-5 with TRBJ2-7, with a possible D match to TRBD2 (5 bases). Per germline, CDR1 MNHEY and CDR2 SVGAGI. V shed 6 bases and J shed 7 bases, with 13 bases lying between them. This CDR3 has 12 residues. The DNA of the CDR3 is TGTGCCAGCAGCCCCGGCGGGTCTGAGCAGTACTTC. Translated, it gives CASSPGGSEQYF.

There are a few counts of this clonotype. This sequence joins TRBV4-3 and TRBJ1-6; D unresolved. Looked up from germline, CDR1 is LGHNA and CDR2 is YSLEER. V was trimmed by 0 bases and J by 10 bases, leaving 13 bases between them. This CDR3 is 15 amino acids long. The CDR3 bases are TGCGCCAGCAGCCAAGATGCAGCCGGGGAATCACCCCTCCACTTT. This encodes CASSQDAAGESPLHF.

The chain recombines TRBV19 with TRBJ2-6, with D uncertain. The CDR3 length is 16 residues. The V and J ends lost 0 bases and 4 bases respectively, with 10 bases between them. Germline CDR1 is LNHDA and CDR2 is SQIVND (reference sequence). This CDR3 reads CASSIEGFWGANVLTF. The CDR3 coding sequence is TGTGCCAGTAGTATAGAGGGCTTTTGGGGGGCCAACGTCCTGACTTTC.

This clonotype has just a few counts. This rearrangement joins TRBV5-1 to TRBJ2-3; D is unclear. V dropped 0 bases and J dropped 2 bases, with 13 bases sitting between them. The CDR3 is 16 residues long. The germline gives CDR1 SGHRS, CDR2 YFSETQ. CDR3 region: CASSLALFGPTDTQYF. DNA for the CDR3: TGCGCCAGCAGCTTGGCCCTTTTTGGTCCCACAGATACGCAGTATTTT.

This clonotype has just a few counts. CDR3 protein: CASRRAAGIQYF. CDR3 DNA sequence: TGTGCCAGCAGGCGAGCGGCAGGCATTCAGTACTTC. The chain carries TRBV12-3 or TRBV12-4 and TRBJ2-4, with a possible D match to TRBD2 (5 bases). Trimming removed 6 bases at V and 9 bases at J, with 12 bases between. This CDR3 is built from 12 residues.

The V and J genes are TRBV18 and TRBJ2-7, with 10 bases fitting TRBD2. The CDR3 sequence is 18 residues long. V lost 3 bases and J lost 0; bases outside the gene matches: 11. Germline V gene lookup returns CDR1 KGHSH and CDR2 LQKENI. CDR3 loop: CASSPRNSGGYSSYEQYV. The CDR3 DNA reads TGTGCCAGCTCACCGAGAAATAGCGGGGGGTATAGCTCCTACGAGCAGTACGTC.

The V call is TRBV4-2, the J call TRBJ1-6; no clear D gene. CDR1 is LGHNA and CDR2 is YNFKEQ in the germline V gene. The CDR3 is made up of 12 amino acids. The V gene lost 5 bases and the J gene lost 7 bases, with 6 bases spanning the gap. The CDR3 region is CASSTQNSPLHF. The CDR3 coding sequence is TGTGCCAGCAGCACTCAGAATTCACCCCTCCACTTT.

This clonotype was found many times. This chain connects TRBV7-2 to TRBJ2-3; D gene ambiguous. In germline, CDR1 is SGHTA, CDR2 FQGNSA. V shed 7 bases and J shed 0 bases, with 14 bases lying between them. This CDR3 contains 15 residues. CDR3 DNA sequence: TGTGCCAGCAATCATGTCGGGTGGAGCACAGATACGCAGTATTTT. It specifies CASNHVGWSTDTQYF.

This clonotype was found many times. In nucleotides, the CDR3 is TGTGCCAGCAGCTTGGGAGAGTCCTACAATGAGCAGTTCTTC. This gives the protein CASSLGESYNEQFF. This sequence joins TRBV5-5 and TRBJ2-1, with D unresolved. The ends were cut back, 0 bases at V and 1 base at J, with 5 bases in the middle. Germline values: CDR1 SGHKS, CDR2 YYEKEE (reference sequence). This CDR3 has 14 amino acids.

This clonotype was detected ten times or more. The J gene is TRBJ2-3, the V gene TRBV14; TRBD1 agrees at 10 bases. Germline CDR1 reads SGHDN; CDR2 reads FVKESK. V lost 1 base, J lost 4 bases, and 11 bases stayed unmatched. This CDR3 comprises 18 residues. The CDR3 DNA sequence: TGTGCCAGCAGCCAAGTTGGCCTCCGGGACAGGGGCGCAGATACGCAGTATTTT. It codes for CASSQVGLRDRGADTQYF.

The chain combines TRBV15 with TRBJ2-2, with 10 bases fitting TRBD2. V lost 1 base, J lost 0 bases, and 5 bases stayed unmatched. Germline V CDR1 and CDR2: LNHNV, YYDKDF (reference sequence). The length of the CDR3 is 18 residues. CDR3 amino acids: CATSRVLAGEANTGELFF. CDR3 DNA: TGTGCCACCAGCAGAGTTCTAGCGGGGGAGGCGAACACCGGGGAGCTGTTTTTT.

This clonotype was observed many times. This rearrangement joins TRBV2 to TRBJ2-7; no clear D. V lost 5 bases and J 7 bases, leaving 24 bases between the germline ends. Looked up from germline, CDR1 is SNHLY and CDR2 is FYNNEI. This CDR3 is 16 amino acids long. As DNA, the CDR3 is TGTGCCAGCAGTAGATCCCGCCAGGCCGGGTGGTTGGAGCAGTACTTC. Amino acid sequence: CASSRSRQAGWLEQYF.

V and J are TRBV20-1 and TRBJ2-7, with 7 bases aligning to TRBD2. The germline V gene has CDR1 DFQATT and CDR2 SNEGSKA (reference sequence). J lost 4 bases, V lost 3 bases, and 6 bases had no gene match. This CDR3 region has 13 residues. The CDR3 here is CSASRDYEYEQYV. The CDR3 DNA is TGCAGTGCTAGCCGGGACTACGAATACGAGCAGTACGTC.

This chain joins TRBV18 and TRBJ1-4; D perhaps matches TRBD1 (6 bases). The CDR3 loop spans 16 amino acids. V lost 4 bases to trimming and J lost 7 bases, with 19 bases between them. Germline loops: CDR1 KGHSH, CDR2 LQKENI. The CDR3 spells CASSRAPQGFGEKLFF. DNA of the CDR3: TGTGCCAGCTCACGCGCCCCGCAGGGGTTTGGTGAAAAACTGTTTTTT.

There are many counts of this clonotype. This sequence joins TRBV4-2 and TRBJ2-5, with unresolved D. The CDR3 length is 14 residues. Germline CDR1 and CDR2: LGHNA and YNFKEQ. V shed 4 bases and J shed 4 bases, with 13 bases lying between them. The CDR3 protein is CASSPPALGETQYF. The DNA of the CDR3 is TGTGCCAGCAGCCCACCGGCGTTGGGAGAGACCCAGTACTTC.

This chain links TRBV18 with TRBJ2-7; D perhaps matches TRBD1 (5 bases). The CDR3 sequence is 14 residues long. Germline CDR1 and CDR2: KGHSH and LQKENI. Trimming shortened V by 3 bases and J by 3 bases, and 12 bases separated the two germline ends. The CDR3 DNA follows: TGTGCCAGCTCACCCGGGTCCAGGGACTACGAGCAGTACTTC. This codes for CASSPGSRDYEQYF. Full variable domain (missing parts from reference TRBV18 and TRBJ2-7): NAGVMQNPRHLVRRRGQEARLRCSPMKGHSHVYWYRQLPEEGLKFMVYLQKENIIDESGMPKERFSAEFPKEGPSILRIQQVVRGDSAAYFCASSPGSRDYEQYFGPGTRLTVT.

This clonotype showed up just a few times. V is TRBV4-1 and J is TRBJ1-2; D is possibly TRBD1 (5 bases). The CDR3 is made up of 14 amino acids. CDR1 MGHRA and CDR2 YSYEKL come from the germline V gene. V was pared by 1 base and J by 7 bases, with 13 bases between. The CDR3 DNA follows: TGCGCCAGCAGCCAAGTTGGAGGGGTGGGTGGCTACACCTTC. The encoded protein is CASSQVGGVGGYTF.

Ten or more counts support this clonotype. The V and J genes are TRBV5-1 and TRBJ2-5; TRBD2 aligns across 10 bases. Germline V gene data show CDR1 as SGHRS and CDR2 as YFSETQ. There are 19 residues in the CDR3. V trimming: 2 bases; J trimming: 0 bases; junction bases outside the gene matches: 13. In nucleotides, the CDR3 is TGCGCCAGCAGCTTCTCCCGGACTGAAGCGGGGGGGTACCAAGAGACCCAGTACTTC. Its translation is CASSFSRTEAGGYQETQYF.

V gene TRBV5-6 combines with J gene TRBJ1-2; 8 bases agree with TRBD1. Trimming took 1 base from V and 7 from J; bases not matched to a gene: 3. There are 13 residues in the CDR3. Germline-derived CDR1 and CDR2 are SGHDT and YYEEEE. As DNA, the CDR3 is TGTGCCAGCAGCTTGCCAGGGGGCTCTGGCTACACCTTC. Encoded protein: CASSLPGGSGYTF.